This T cell receptor (beta chain) was sequenced for a study of regulatory T cells in long-lasting Graves disease. Study-level findings and limits: Reduced TCR diversity was observed in persistent Graves' patients versus newly diagnosed patients. Fewer public clonotypes were shared by new patients (roughly 970) than by persistent patients (approximately 2,700).

Sequencing libraries for TCR beta were prepared with iRepertoire HTBI primers and Arm-PCR of CDR3 regions. Per the original methods: Identified across the samples were approximately 60 TRBV segments and 14 TRBJ segments. TCRdb reprocessed the multiplex PCR reads via MiXCR and lists one record per CDR3 protein. The V and J calls and clone size come from TCRdb's table, not from the authors' own analysis. Among 350,000 to 500,000 distinct CDR3 sequences, about 21% were seen once, and the ten largest hold about 13%. V gave up 4 bases and J gave up 4 bases; unmatched junction bases: 10. CDR3 length equals 15 residues. CDR1 SGHRS and CDR2 YFSETQ come from the germline V gene. Specified time point: persistent/refractory GD, antithyroid drugs over 5 years with positive TRAb. Researchers made the TCR library from RNA that was extracted from PBMCs. Investigators report Graves' disease was diagnosed under American Thyroid Association guidelines.

This clonotype was observed at least ten times. The antigen remains unidentified. The input for sequencing was peripheral blood mononuclear cells (PBMCs), taken when the disease was refractory, from a patient treated with antithyroid drugs. The chain couples TRBV5-1 to TRBJ1-1, with 7 bases aligning to TRBD1. The sequence derives from a female donor with Graves disease. CDR3 nucleotides: TGCGCCAGCAGCCCAGCCGGGACAGTTCGCACTGAAGCTTTCTTT. Translated: CASSPAGTVRTEAFF.